This T cell receptor (beta chain) was captured in a study of control samples from healthy donors and cancer patients. Deletions cut 0 bases from V and 7 bases from J, with 14 bases between. CDR3 length: 15 residues. Per the germline V gene, CDR1 is SGHRS and CDR2 is YFSETQ. Generated by immunoSEQ multiplex PCR, the TCRdb table keeps only in-frame clones and is missing some. Here the sample spans about 34,000 clones, roughly 86% being singletons. The gene calls are TRBV5-1 and TRBJ2-1; D ambiguous. The sequence came from a woman between 40 and 50 years old with lung cancer. The sample comprised PBMCs. The CDR3 nucleotides read TGCGCCAGCAGCTTGGCTACACTTCAAGGGAATGAGCAGTTCTTC. As protein: CASSLATLQGNEQFF. Full variable domain (outside the CDR3, taken from reference TRBV5-1 and TRBJ2-1): KAGVTQTPRYLIKTRGQQVTLSCSPISGHRSVSWYQQTPGQGLQFLFEYFSETQRNKGNFPGRFSGRQFSNSRSEMNVSTLELGDSALYLCASSLATLQGNEQFFGPGTRLTVL.